A selection of T cell receptor beta chains follows, all from one sample in a study of blood T cell repertoires in COVID-19. The protocol was immunoSEQ multiplex PCR, while the TCRdb copy is restricted to in-frame clones and leaves out a portion. The table lists roughly 430,000 clones, approximately 90% of them singletons. The sequencing sample was made of PBMCs or T cells enriched from blood (not recorded which). Source of these receptors: a woman in her late teens or twenties who had been exposed to COVID-19. Both conserved end residues are part of each CDR3. D genes are given only for firm matches. Clone size appears in some rows only: once, few, many, or a class for an expanded clone.

>TRBV12-3/TRBV12-4|TRBJ2-1|NA|NA
CASSWTTNNEQFF
TGTGCCAGCAGTTGGACAACAAACAATGAGCAGTTCTTC
>TRBV21-1|TRBJ2-6|NA|NA
CASRDPGGTGDSSGANVLTF
TGTGCCAGCAGGGACCCCGGGGGGACAGGGGATAGCTCTGGGGCCAACGTCCTGACTTTC
>TRBV7-9|TRBJ2-1|NA|TRBD1
CASSFQDRGYEQFF
TGTGCCAGCAGCTTCCAGGACAGGGGTTATGAGCAGTTCTTC
>TRBV11-2|TRBJ2-1|NA|TRBD2
CASSLFWTSGYNEQFF
TGTGCCAGCAGCTTATTTTGGACTAGCGGATACAATGAGCAGTTCTTC
>TRBV7-9|TRBJ1-2|NA|NA
CASSLQAYGYTF
TGTGCCAGCAGCTTACAGGCGTATGGCTACACCTTC
>TRBV20-1|TRBJ2-7|NA|NA
CSARYSYEQYF
TGCAGTGCTAGATACTCCTACGAGCAGTACTTC
>TRBV11-2|TRBJ1-2|few|TRBD1
CASSLGQGNGYTF
TGTGCCAGCAGCTTAGGACAGGGTAATGGCTACACCTTC
>TRBV2|TRBJ1-1|NA|NA
CASSAGYAFF
TGTGCCAGCAGTGCAGGATACGCTTTCTTT
>TRBV6-5|TRBJ2-2|NA|TRBD1
CASRWTGATGELFF
TGTGCCAGCAGATGGACAGGGGCCACCGGGGAGCTGTTTTTT
>TRBV14|TRBJ2-5|NA|NA
CASSQAPQGGGETQYF
TGTGCCAGCAGCCAAGCCCCCCAGGGGGGCGGGGAGACCCAGTACTTC
>TRBV7-9|TRBJ1-1|few|NA
CASSFRQSNTEAFF
TGTGCCAGCAGCTTCAGGCAGTCGAACACTGAAGCTTTCTTT
>TRBV6-5|TRBJ1-1|NA|TRBD1
CASSQGQALTPEAFF
TGTGCCAGCAGCCAGGGACAGGCACTAACTCCTGAAGCTTTCTTT
>TRBV6-4|TRBJ1-1|NA|NA
CASSDTGQTDEAFF
TGTGCCAGCAGTGACACCGGACAGACGGATGAAGCTTTCTTT
>TRBV3-1/TRBV3-2|TRBJ2-2|NA|NA
CASSQAKRTGELFF
TGTGCCAGCAGCCAGGCGAAGCGGACCGGGGAGCTGTTTTTT
>TRBV3-1/TRBV3-2|TRBJ2-3|once|NA
CASIVVRGGEADTQYF
TGTGCCAGCATAGTCGTTCGGGGCGGGGAAGCAGATACGCAGTATTTT
>TRBV28|TRBJ2-4|NA|TRBD2
CASSAAGEQYF
TGTGCCAGCAGTGCCGCGGGAGAGCAGTACTTC
>TRBV2|TRBJ2-2|NA|NA
CASSEGDTNTGELFF
TGTGCCAGCAGTGAAGGAGACACAAACACCGGGGAGCTGTTTTTT
>TRBV7-2|TRBJ2-3|NA|TRBD2
CASSLQPPGLARSTDTQYF
TGTGCCAGCAGCCTCCAACCTCCGGGACTAGCGAGAAGCACAGATACGCAGTATTTT
>TRBV18|TRBJ2-7|NA|NA
CASSPREAGASDEQYF
TGTGCCAGCTCACCACGTGAAGCGGGTGCCTCTGACGAGCAGTACTTC
>TRBV3-1/TRBV3-2|TRBJ1-1|NA|NA
CASSQTGSTEAFF
TGTGCCAGCAGCCAAACAGGGAGCACTGAAGCTTTCTTT
>TRBV29-1|TRBJ1-1|NA|NA
CSVRRQNTEAFF
TGCAGCGTGCGGCGGCAGAACACTGAAGCTTTCTTT
>TRBV24-1|TRBJ1-1|NA|NA
CATSFRTEAFF
TGTGCCACCAGCTTTCGGACTGAAGCTTTCTTT
>TRBV7-9|TRBJ1-2|NA|NA
CASSLYKRWVSFYGYTF
TGTGCCAGCAGCTTATACAAGAGGTGGGTGTCCTTCTATGGCTACACCTTC
>TRBV7-2|TRBJ2-7|NA|TRBD2
CASSLAGAGGPYEQYF
TGTGCCAGCAGCTTAGCGGGGGCGGGAGGGCCCTACGAGCAGTACTTC
>TRBV29-1|TRBJ1-2|NA|NA
CSVEPGHGYGYTF
TGCAGCGTTGAACCGGGACACGGATATGGCTACACCTTC
>TRBV4-1|TRBJ1-2|NA|TRBD1
CASSQSSGTGVDYGYTF
TGCGCCAGCAGCCAGAGCTCCGGGACAGGGGTGGACTATGGCTACACCTTC
>TRBV28|TRBJ1-2|NA|NA
CASTAPGGYGYTF
TGTGCCAGCACCGCTCCGGGGGGCTATGGCTACACCTTC
>TRBV2|TRBJ1-3|NA|NA
CASSRSGGIGNTIYF
TGTGCCAGCAGTAGAAGCGGGGGTATTGGAAACACCATATATTTT
>TRBV5-1|TRBJ2-7|NA|NA
CASSPSGSTGQYEQYF
TGCGCCAGCAGCCCTTCCGGGTCCACAGGTCAATACGAGCAGTACTTC
>TRBV5-8|TRBJ1-1|NA|TRBD1
CASSPEQGADTEAFF
TGTGCCAGCAGTCCTGAACAGGGGGCAGACACTGAAGCTTTCTTT
>TRBV28|TRBJ1-5|once|TRBD1
CASSLPTGNNQPQHF
TGTGCCAGCAGTTTACCGACAGGGAACAATCAGCCCCAGCATTTT
>TRBV18|TRBJ2-7|NA|TRBD2
CASSPPGGVHEQYF
TGTGCCAGCTCACCACCGGGAGGGGTCCACGAGCAGTACTTC
>TRBV7-2|TRBJ1-2|NA|NA
CASSLLAGIYGYTF
TGTGCCAGCAGCTTATTAGCAGGGATCTATGGCTACACCTTC
>TRBV5-8|TRBJ1-3|NA|NA
CAIQRDIGVSGNTIYF
TGTGCCATACAGCGGGATATAGGTGTCTCTGGAAACACCATATATTTT
>TRBV6-5|TRBJ2-2|NA|TRBD1
CASDGQGPTGELFF
TGTGCCAGCGATGGACAGGGTCCCACCGGGGAGCTGTTTTTT
>TRBV11-2|TRBJ2-3|once|TRBD2
CASSSSSGVRADTQYF
TGTGCCAGCAGCTCCTCTAGCGGGGTAAGGGCAGATACGCAGTATTTT
>TRBV7-8|TRBJ1-4|NA|TRBD1
CASSLTGNNEKLFF
TGTGCCAGCAGCCTGACAGGGAATAATGAAAAACTGTTTTTT
>TRBV18|TRBJ2-7|NA|NA
CASSRGINEQYF
TGTGCCAGCTCAAGGGGCATCAACGAGCAGTACTTC
>TRBV5-1|TRBJ2-7|NA|NA
CASSLAPGVDEQYF
TGCGCCAGCAGCTTGGCTCCGGGGGTTGACGAGCAGTACTTC
>TRBV7-8|TRBJ1-3|NA|NA
CASSLDTGGRGNTIYF
TGTGCCAGCAGCTTAGATACGGGGGGGAGAGGAAACACCATATATTTT